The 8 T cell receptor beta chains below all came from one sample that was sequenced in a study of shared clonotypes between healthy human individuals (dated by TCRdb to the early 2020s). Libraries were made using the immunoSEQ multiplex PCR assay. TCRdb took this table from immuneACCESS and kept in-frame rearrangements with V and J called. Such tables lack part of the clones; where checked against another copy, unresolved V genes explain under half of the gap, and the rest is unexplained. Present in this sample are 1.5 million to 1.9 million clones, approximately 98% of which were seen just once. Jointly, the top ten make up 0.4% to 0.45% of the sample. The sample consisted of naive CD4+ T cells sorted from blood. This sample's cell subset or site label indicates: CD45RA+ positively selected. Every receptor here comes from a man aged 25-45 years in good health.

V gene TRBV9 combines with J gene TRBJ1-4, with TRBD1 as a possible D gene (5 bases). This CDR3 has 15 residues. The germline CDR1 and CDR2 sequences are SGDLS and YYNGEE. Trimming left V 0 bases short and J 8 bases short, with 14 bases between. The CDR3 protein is CASSVATGIGEKLFF. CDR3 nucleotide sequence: TGTGCCAGCAGCGTAGCAACAGGAATAGGAGAAAAACTGTTTTTT.

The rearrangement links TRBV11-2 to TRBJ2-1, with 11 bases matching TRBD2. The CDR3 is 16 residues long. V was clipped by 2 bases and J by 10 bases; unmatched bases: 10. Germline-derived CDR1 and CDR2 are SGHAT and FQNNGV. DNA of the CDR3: TGTGCCAGCAGCTTACTTAGCGGGAGGGCCTTACGGGAGCAGTTCTTC. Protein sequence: CASSLLSGRALREQFF.

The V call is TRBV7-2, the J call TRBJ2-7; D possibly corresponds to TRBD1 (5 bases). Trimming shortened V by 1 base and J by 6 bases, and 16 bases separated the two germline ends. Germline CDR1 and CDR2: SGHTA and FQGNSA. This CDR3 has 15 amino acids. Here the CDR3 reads CASSLGPRASTEQYF. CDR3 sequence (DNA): TGTGCCAGCAGCTTAGGTCCCAGGGCGAGTACCGAGCAGTACTTC.

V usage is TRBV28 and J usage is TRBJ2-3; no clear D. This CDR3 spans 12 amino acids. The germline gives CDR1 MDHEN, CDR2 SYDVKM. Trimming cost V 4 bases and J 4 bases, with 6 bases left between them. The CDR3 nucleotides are TGTGCCAGCAGTTCTAGGTCAGATACGCAGTATTTT. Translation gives CASSSRSDTQYF.

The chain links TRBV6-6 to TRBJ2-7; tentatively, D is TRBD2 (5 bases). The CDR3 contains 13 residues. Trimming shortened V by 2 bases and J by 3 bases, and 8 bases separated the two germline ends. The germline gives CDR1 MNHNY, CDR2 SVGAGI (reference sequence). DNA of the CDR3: TGTGCCAGCAGTTACACACTAGTCTACGAGCAGTACTTC. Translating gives CASSYTLVYEQYF.

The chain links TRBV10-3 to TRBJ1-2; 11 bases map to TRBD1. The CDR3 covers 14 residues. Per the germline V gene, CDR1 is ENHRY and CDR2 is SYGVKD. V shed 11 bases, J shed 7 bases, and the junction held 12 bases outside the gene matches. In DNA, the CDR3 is TGTGCCTCGCGCTACAGGACAGGGGGCTTTGGCTACACCTTC. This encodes CASRYRTGGFGYTF.

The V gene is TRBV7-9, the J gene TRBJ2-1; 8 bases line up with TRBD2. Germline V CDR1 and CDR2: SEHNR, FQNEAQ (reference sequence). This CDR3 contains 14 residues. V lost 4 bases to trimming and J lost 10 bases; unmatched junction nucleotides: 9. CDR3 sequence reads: CASSYGSAGDEQFF. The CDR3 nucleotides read TGTGCCAGCAGCTACGGCTCAGCGGGGGACGAGCAGTTCTTC. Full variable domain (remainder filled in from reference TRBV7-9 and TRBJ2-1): DTGVSQNPRHKITKRGQNVTFRCDPISEHNRLYWYRQTLGQGPEFLTYFQNEAQLEKSRLLSDRFSAERPKGSFSTLEIQRTEQGDSAMYLCASSYGSAGDEQFFGPGTRLTVL.

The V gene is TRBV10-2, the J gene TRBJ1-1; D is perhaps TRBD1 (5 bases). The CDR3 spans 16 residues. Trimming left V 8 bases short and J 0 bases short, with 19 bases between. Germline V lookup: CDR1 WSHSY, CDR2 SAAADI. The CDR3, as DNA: TGCGCCAGCTCACCAAGCCGAGGGGCAGTGAACACTGAAGCTTTCTTT. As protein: CASSPSRGAVNTEAFF.